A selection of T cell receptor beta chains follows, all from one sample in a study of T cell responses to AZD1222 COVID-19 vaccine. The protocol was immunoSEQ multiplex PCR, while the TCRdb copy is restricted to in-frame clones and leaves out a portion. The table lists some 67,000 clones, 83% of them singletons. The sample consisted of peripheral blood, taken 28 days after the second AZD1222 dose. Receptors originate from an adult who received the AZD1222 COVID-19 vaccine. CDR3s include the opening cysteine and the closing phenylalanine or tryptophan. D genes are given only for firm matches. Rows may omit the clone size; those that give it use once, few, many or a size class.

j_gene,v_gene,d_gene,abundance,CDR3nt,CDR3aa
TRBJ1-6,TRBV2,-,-,TGTGCCAGCAGGGTGGCAGGGGATTCACCCCTCCACTTT,CASRVAGDSPLHF
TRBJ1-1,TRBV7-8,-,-,TGTGCCAGCAGCCAGATTCGGGCGGCGAACACTGAAGCTTTCTTT,CASSQIRAANTEAFF
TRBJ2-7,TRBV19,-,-,TGTGCCAGTAGTACCGCTGAGGCTACCACCCGCTACGAGCAGTACTTC,CASSTAEATTRYEQYF
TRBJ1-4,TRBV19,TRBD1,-,TGTGCCAGTAGTAGCGACAGGGTACTAACTAATGAAAAACTGTTTTTT,CASSSDRVLTNEKLFF
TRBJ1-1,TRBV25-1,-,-,TGTGCCAGCAGTGCCTACACTGAAGCTTTCTTT,CASSAYTEAFF
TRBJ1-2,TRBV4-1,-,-,TGCGCCAGCAGCCAAGGCGCGGCGTTTCGGGGAAATGGCCACACCTTC,CASSQGAAFRGNGHTF
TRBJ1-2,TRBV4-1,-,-,TGCGCCAGCAGCCAAGATTCTAACAGACTGGATGGCTACACCTTC,CASSQDSNRLDGYTF
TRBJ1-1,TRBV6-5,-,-,TGTGCCAGCAGTAGGGACAACCCTTGGAGGACTGAAGCTTTCTTT,CASSRDNPWRTEAFF
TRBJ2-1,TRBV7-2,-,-,TGTGCCAGCAGCCCCGCTAGTTTGAATGAGCAGTTCTTC,CASSPASLNEQFF
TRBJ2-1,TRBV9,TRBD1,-,TGTGCCAGCAGCGTAGGCGGGACAGGGGGCGTCGATGAGCAGTTCTTC,CASSVGGTGGVDEQFF
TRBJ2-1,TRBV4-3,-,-,TGCGCCAGCAGCTCGTGGGGGGGCGATGAGCAGTTCTTC,CASSSWGGDEQFF
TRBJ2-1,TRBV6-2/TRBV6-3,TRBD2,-,TGTGCCAGCAGCCTGGGACTAGCGGGAAACAATGAGCAGTTCTTC,CASSLGLAGNNEQFF
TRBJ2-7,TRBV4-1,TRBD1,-,TGCGCCAGCAGCCAAGTAGCCAGGGGGTCCTACGAGCAGTACTTC,CASSQVARGSYEQYF
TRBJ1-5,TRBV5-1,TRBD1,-,TGCGCCAGCAGCCCAACAGGGGGCAATCAGCCCCAGCATTTT,CASSPTGGNQPQHF
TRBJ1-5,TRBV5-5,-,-,TGTGCCAGCAGCCCCGCTTCTGGCGGTCAGCCCCAGCATTTT,CASSPASGGQPQHF
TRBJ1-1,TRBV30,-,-,TGTGCCTACGGTGGCACTGAAGCTTTCTTT,CAYGGTEAFF
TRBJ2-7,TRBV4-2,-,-,TGTGCCAGCAGCCAAGATTACACGGCCTCCTACGAGCAGTACTTC,CASSQDYTASYEQYF
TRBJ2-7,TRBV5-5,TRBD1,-,TGTGCCAGCAGCCTGGGGGGACAGGGGTTGCTCGAGCAGTACTTC,CASSLGGQGLLEQYF
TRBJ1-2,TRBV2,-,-,TGTGCCAGCAGTGTCGAGGGCTCTGTAGGCTACACCTTC,CASSVEGSVGYTF
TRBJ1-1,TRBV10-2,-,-,TGCGCCAGCAGTGGAGACGAAAACACTGAAGCTTTCTTT,CASSGDENTEAFF
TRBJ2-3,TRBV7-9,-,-,TGTGCCAGCAGCCCCACGCACGCAGATACGCAGTATTTT,CASSPTHADTQYF
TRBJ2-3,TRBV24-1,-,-,TGTGCCACCAGTGATCGAGCCACAGATACGCAGTATTTT,CATSDRATDTQYF
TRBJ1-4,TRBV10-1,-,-,TGCGCCAGCAGTGAGTCGACGGGATTTGGGGAAAAACTGTTTTTT,CASSESTGFGEKLFF
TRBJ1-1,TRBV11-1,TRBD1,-,TGTGCCAGCAGCTTAGACGACAGGGACACTGAAGCTTTCTTT,CASSLDDRDTEAFF
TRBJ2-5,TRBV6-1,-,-,TGTGCCAGCAGTGAAAGGTCCAGGGAAGAGACCCAGTACTTC,CASSERSREETQYF
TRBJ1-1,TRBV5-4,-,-,TGTGCCAGCAGCTTGGAGGCCAGGGAAACTGAAGCTTTCTTT,CASSLEARETEAFF
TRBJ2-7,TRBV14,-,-,TGTGCCAGCAGCCAAGATTACGGACCCTACGAGCAGTACTTC,CASSQDYGPYEQYF
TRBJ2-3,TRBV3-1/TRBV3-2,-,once,TGTGCCAGCAGCCAAGACACTACATCTCTTACGCAGTATTTT,CASSQDTTSLTQYF
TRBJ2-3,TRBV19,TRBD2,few,TGTGCCAGTAGAGGACTAGCTGGCACAGATACGCAGTATTTT,CASRGLAGTDTQYF
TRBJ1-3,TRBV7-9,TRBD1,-,TGTGCCAGCAGCTTAGGACAGGGACTCGGAAACACCATATATTTT,CASSLGQGLGNTIYF
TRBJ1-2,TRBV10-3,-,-,TGTGCCATCAGTGTATTAGGGGAAAGCTATGGCTACACCTTC,CAISVLGESYGYTF
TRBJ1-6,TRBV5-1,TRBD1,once,TGCGCCAGCAGCTTGAAGGGGGCAAATTCACCCCTCCACTTT,CASSLKGANSPLHF